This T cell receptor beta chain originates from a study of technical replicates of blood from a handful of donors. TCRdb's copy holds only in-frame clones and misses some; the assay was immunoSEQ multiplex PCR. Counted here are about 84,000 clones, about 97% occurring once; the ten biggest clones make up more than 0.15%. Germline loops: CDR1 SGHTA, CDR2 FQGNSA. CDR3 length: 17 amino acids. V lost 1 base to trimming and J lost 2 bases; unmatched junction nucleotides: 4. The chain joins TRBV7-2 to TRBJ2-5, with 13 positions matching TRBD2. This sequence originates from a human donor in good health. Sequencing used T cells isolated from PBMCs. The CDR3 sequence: CASSLGVGLAGQETQYF. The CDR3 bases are TGTGCCAGCAGCTTAGGAGTGGGACTAGCGGGACAAGAGACCCAGTACTTC.